The 4 T cell receptor beta chains in this list originate from one sample, sequenced in a study of T cell responses to AZD1222 COVID-19 vaccine (dated by TCRdb to 2020 to 2022). Library preparation was by the immunoSEQ multiplex PCR assay. Not all clones reach the TCRdb copy of this immuneACCESS table, which keeps in-frame sequences only. Checked studies attribute under half of the gap to unresolved V genes and leave the rest unexplained. The sample table holds around 100,000 clones, of which 85% to 95% were seen once. 5% of the sample is held by the ten biggest clonotypes. The time point label corresponds to: baseline before first vaccination. The specimen was peripheral blood, collected on day 0 of AZD1222 vaccination. The source is an adult in good health.

V usage is TRBV5-1 and J usage is TRBJ1-2; D uncertain. V was trimmed by 3 bases and J by 6 bases, leaving 9 bases between them. The CDR3 extends over 12 amino acids. Germline CDR1 reads SGHRS; CDR2 reads YFSETQ. As DNA, the CDR3 is TGCGCCAGCAGCTCTGGCATTCATGGCTACACCTTC. It codes for CASSSGIHGYTF.

V gene TRBV21-1 combines with J gene TRBJ1-2; the table calls TRBD1, which could not be checked here. TRBV21-1 is noted as a pseudogene. CDR3 length: 15 residues. The CDR3 nucleotides read TGTGCCAGCAGCCCTAAAGGGGACAAAAGCTATGGCTACACCTTC. Translating gives CASSPKGDKSYGYTF.

This sequence joins TRBV10-3 and TRBJ2-7, with D tentatively TRBD1 (6 bases). The germline V gene encodes CDR1 ENHRY and CDR2 SYGVKD. Trimming pared 6 bases from V and 0 bases from J, leaving 9 bases between. The CDR3 consists of 13 residues. The CDR3 region is CAIRRDNSYEQYF. CDR3 DNA: TGTGCCATCAGGAGGGACAACTCCTACGAGCAGTACTTC.

This chain uses TRBV18 with TRBJ2-3, with 9 nucleotides matching TRBD2. Germline V lookup: CDR1 KGHSH, CDR2 LQKENI. V was clipped by 2 bases and J by 0 bases; unmatched bases: 3. The CDR3 loop spans 16 amino acids. CDR3 bases: TGTGCCAGCTCACCAGCTAGCGGGACTAGCACAGATACGCAGTATTTT. The encoded protein is CASSPASGTSTDTQYF.